This TCR beta chain came from a study of blood T cell repertoires in COVID-19. Study summary: Acute and convalescent COVID-19 samples came from the United States, Italy and Spain. PBMCs, B-cell-depleted T cells, or T cells were the source of the cDNA or gDNA that made up the material.

Original handling: Reference gene primer amplification gave estimated nucleated cell counts. Sequencing was performed with immunoSEQ multiplex PCR; in TCRdb, only in-frame clones are kept and a portion is missing. V and J calls and clone size are given by that table; D and trimming were obtained from the DNA. The sample lists roughly 20,000 clones, 80% to 90% occurring once. CDR3 size: 16 residues. In germline, CDR1 is MNHEY, CDR2 SMNVEV (reference sequence). V dropped 2 bases and J dropped 7; count of bases not matched to a gene: 7. The sample comprised peripheral blood. This sequence originates from a man aged 70-80 years with active COVID-19. This sequence joins TRBV27 and TRBJ1-6, with 8 nucleotides matching TRBD1. Here the CDR3 reads CASSLRVTGGNSPLHF. CDR3 DNA: TGTGCCAGCAGTTTAAGGGTTACAGGGGGAAATTCACCCCTCCACTTT.